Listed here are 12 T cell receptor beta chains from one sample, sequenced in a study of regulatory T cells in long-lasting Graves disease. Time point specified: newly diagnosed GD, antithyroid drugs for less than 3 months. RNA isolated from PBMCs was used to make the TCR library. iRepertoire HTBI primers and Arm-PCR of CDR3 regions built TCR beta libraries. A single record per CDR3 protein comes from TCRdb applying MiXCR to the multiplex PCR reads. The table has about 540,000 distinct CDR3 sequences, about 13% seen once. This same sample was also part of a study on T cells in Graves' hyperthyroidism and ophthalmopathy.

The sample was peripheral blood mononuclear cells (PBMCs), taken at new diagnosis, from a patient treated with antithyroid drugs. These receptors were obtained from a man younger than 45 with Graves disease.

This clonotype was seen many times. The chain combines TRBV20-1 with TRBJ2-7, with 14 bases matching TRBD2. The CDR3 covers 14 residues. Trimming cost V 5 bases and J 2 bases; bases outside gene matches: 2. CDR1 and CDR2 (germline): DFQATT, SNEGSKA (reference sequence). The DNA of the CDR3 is TGCAGTGCTCGGACTAGCGGGAGGACCTACGAGCAGTACTTC. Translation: CSARTSGRTYEQYF.

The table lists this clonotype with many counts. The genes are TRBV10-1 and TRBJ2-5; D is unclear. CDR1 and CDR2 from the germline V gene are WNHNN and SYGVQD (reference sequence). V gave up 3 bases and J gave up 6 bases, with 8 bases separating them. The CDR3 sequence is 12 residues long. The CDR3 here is CASSDFEKTQYF. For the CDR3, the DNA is TGCGCCAGCAGTGATTTCGAAAAGACCCAGTACTTC.

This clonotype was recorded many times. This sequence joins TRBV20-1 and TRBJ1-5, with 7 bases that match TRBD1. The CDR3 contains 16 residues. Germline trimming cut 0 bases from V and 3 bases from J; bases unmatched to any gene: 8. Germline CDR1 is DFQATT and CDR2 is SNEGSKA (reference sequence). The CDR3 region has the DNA TGCAGTGCTAGAGATAAGACAGGGTATTCCAATCAGCCCCAGCATTTT. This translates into CSARDKTGYSNQPQHF.

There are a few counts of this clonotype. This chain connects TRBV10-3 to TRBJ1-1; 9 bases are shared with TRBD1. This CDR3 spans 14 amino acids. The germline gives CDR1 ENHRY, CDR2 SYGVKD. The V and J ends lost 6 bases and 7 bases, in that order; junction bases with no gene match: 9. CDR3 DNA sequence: TGTGCCATCAGCACAGGGGGCTCAGGTGGTGAAGCTTTCTTT. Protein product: CAISTGGSGGEAFF.

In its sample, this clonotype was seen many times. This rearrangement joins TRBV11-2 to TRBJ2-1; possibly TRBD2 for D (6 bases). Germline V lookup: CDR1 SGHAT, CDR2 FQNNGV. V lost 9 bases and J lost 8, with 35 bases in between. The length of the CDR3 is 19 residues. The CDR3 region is CASGGVGRPVGTAIDEQFF. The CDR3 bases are TGTGCCAGTGGTGGGGTTGGGAGGCCTGTGGGCACGGCTATCGATGAGCAGTTCTTC. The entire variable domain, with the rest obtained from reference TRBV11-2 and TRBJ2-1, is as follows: EAGVAQSPRYKIIEKRQSVAFWCNPISGHATLYWYQQILGQGPKLLIQFQNNGVVDDSQLPKDRFSAERLKGVDSTLKIQPAKLEDSAVYLCASGGVGRPVGTAIDEQFFGPGTRLTVL.

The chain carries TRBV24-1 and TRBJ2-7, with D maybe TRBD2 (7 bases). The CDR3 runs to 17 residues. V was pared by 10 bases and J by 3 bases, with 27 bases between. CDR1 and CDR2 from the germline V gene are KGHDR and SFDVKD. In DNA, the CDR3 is TGTGCCACAGGTTCCGGGGGGCGTTCCCCGCGCCACTACGAGCAGTACTTC. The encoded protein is CATGSGGRSPRHYEQYF.

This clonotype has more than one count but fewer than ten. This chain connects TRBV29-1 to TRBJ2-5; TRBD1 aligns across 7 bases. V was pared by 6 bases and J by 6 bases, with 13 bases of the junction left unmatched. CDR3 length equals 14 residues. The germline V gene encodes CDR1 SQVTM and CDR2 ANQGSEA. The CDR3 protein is CSVTDRDREKTQYF. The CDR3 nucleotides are TGCAGCGTAACAGACCGGGACAGAGAAAAGACCCAGTACTTC.

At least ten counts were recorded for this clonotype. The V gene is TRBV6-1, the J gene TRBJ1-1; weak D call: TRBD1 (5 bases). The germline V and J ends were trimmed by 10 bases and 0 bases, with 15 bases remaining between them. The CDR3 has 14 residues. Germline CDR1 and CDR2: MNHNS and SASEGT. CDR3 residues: CATREGIMNTEAFF. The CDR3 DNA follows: TGTGCCACCAGGGAGGGGATTATGAACACTGAAGCTTTCTTT.

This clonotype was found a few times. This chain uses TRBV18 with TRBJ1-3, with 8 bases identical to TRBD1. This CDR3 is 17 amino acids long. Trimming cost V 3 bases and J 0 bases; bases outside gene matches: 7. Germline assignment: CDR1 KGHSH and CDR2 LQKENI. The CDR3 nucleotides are TGTGCCAGCTCACCCCGGCAGGGGGCAAGCTCTGGAAACACCATATATTTT. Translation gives CASSPRQGASSGNTIYF.

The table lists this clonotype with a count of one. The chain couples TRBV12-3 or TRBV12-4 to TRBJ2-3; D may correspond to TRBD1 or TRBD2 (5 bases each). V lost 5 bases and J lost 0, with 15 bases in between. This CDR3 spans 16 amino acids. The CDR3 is CASSIQGETSTDTQYF. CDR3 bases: TGTGCCAGCAGTATCCAGGGAGAAACTAGCACAGATACGCAGTATTTT.

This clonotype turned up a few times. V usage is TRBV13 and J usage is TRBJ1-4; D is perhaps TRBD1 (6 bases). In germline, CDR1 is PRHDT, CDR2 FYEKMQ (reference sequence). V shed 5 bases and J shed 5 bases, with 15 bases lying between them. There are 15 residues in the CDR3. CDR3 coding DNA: TGTGCCAGCAGCCCCCGACAGGCTCGGAATGAAAAACTGTTTTTT. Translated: CASSPRQARNEKLFF.

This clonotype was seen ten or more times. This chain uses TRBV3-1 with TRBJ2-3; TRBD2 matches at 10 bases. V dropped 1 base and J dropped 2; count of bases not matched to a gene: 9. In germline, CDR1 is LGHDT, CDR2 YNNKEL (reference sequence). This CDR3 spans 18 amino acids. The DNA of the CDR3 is TGTGCCAGCAGCCAAGGAAGTGGACTAGCGGACCTCACAGATACGCAGTATTTT. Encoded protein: CASSQGSGLADLTDTQYF.